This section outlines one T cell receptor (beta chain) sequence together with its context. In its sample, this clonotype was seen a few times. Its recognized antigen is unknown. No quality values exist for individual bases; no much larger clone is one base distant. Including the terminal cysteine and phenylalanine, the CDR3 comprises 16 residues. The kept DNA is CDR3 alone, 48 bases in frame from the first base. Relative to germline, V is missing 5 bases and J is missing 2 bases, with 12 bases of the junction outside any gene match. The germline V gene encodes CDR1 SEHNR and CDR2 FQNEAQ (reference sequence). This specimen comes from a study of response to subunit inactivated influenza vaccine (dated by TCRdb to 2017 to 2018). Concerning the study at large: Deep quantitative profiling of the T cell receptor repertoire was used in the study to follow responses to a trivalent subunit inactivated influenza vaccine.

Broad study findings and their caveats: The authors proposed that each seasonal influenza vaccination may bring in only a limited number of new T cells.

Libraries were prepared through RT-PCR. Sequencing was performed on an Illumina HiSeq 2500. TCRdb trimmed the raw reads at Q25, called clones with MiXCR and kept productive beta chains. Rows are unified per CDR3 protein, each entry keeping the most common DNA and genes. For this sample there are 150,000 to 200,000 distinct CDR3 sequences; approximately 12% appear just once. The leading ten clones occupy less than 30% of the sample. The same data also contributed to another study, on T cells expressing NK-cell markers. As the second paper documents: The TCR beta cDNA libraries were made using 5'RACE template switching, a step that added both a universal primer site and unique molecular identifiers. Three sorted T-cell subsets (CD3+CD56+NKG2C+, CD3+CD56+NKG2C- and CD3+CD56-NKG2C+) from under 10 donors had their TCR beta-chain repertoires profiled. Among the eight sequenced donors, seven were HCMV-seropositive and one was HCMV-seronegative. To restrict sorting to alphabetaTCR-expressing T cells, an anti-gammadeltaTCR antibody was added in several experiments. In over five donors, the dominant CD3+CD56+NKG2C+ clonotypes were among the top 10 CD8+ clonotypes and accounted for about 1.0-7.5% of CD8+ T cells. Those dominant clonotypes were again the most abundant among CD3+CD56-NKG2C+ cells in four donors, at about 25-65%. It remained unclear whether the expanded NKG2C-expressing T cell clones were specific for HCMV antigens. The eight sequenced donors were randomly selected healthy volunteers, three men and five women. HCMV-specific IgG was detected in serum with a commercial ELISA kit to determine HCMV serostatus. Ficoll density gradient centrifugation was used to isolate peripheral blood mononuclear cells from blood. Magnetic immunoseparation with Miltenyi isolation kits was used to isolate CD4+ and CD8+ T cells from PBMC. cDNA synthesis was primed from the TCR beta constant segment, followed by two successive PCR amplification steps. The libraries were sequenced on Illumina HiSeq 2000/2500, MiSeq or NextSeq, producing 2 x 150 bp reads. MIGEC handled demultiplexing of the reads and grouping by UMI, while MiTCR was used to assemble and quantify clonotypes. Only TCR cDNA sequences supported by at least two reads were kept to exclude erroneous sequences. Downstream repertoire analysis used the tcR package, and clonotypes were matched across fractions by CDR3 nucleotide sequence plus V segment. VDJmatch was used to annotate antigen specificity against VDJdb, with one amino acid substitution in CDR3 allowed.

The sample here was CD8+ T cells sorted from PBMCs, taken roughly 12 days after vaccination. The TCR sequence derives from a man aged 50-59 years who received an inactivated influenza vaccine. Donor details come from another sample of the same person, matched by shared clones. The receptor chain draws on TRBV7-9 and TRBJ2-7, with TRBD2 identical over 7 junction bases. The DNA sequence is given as TGTGCCAGCAGCCCCCCACCGGGACTATCAACCTACGAGCAGTACTTC. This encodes CASSPPPGLSTYEQYF.